This section outlines one T cell receptor beta chain sequence together with its context. Its antigen remains unknown. Measured with immunoSEQ multiplex PCR; TCRdb has only the in-frame clones, and not every one. The sample lists tens of thousands of clones, approximately 85% occurring once. These data belong to a study of a mutant IDH1 vaccine in newly diagnosed glioma. Across the study: Treatment recipients were approximately 62% male and around 38% female, and their mean age was roughly 40 years. Patients had received radiotherapy, temozolomide, or both previously, most receiving both.

Study-wide findings and caveats: Seemingly, pseudoprogression had no relation to changes in the top peripheral T cell clonotypes. Overall, 93.3% of patients had vaccine-induced immune responses.

The CDR3 has 16 amino acids. Time point indicated: baseline, week 1 (first vaccination visit). Treatment meaning: pre-vaccination baseline after standard-of-care therapy. The clonotype was recovered from a man in his forties or fifties with glioma. The chain employs TRBV21-1 and TRBJ1-1; TRBD1 is taken as the D call from the table, unchecked against the DNA. TRBV21-1 is a pseudogene segment. Specimen: PBMCs, collected from a glioma patient treated with radiotherapy, temozolomide or both. CDR3 residues: CASSGRPGPGDTEAFF. As DNA, the CDR3 is TGTGCCAGCAGCGGCCGGCCAGGGCCTGGAGACACTGAAGCTTTCTTT.